This section outlines one T cell receptor beta chain sequence together with its context. Its antigen is currently unknown. Germline-derived CDR1 and CDR2 are LNHDA and SQIVND (reference sequence). The CDR3 contains 18 residues. The data were taken from a study of OX40 agonist ivuxolimab in advanced cancers. Excluded were patients having autoimmune disease history or systemic immunosuppression. Here immunoSEQ multiplex PCR was the method, and the copy in TCRdb shows in-frame clones only, minus some. The sample lists 35,000 to 40,000 clones, around 83% occurring once. General study results and limits: Within 6 weeks, CD4+ and CD8+ blood T cells expanded clonally at 0.1 to 3.0 mg/kg. On average, a greater number of expanded clones characterised CD8+ T cells relative to CD4+.

J is TRBJ2-5 and V is TRBV19, with D perhaps assigned TRBD1 or TRBD2 (5 bases each). Judging by the DNA end, TRBJ2-7 fits better; the J call may be wrong. The sequence derives from an adult with an advanced solid tumor such as melanoma, head and neck, liver or kidney cancer. Sample: CD4+ or CD8+ T cells sorted from blood, taken in a trial of the OX40 agonist ivuxolimab. The CDR3 spells CASSLGVPGPQFSYEQYF. In DNA, the CDR3 is TGTGCCAGTAGCTTGGGGGTGCCGGGACCTCAATTTTCCTACGAGCAGTACTTC.